Presented here are 20 T cell receptor beta chains from one specimen sequenced in a study of T cell responses to AZD1222 COVID-19 vaccine. Only in-frame clones appear in the TCRdb table, and some are missing; sequencing was by immunoSEQ multiplex PCR. This table holds around 150,000 clones, 85% to 90% found once. The sequencing here drew on peripheral blood, taken on day 0 of AZD1222 vaccination. The receptor set was obtained from an adult in good health.

The rearrangement uses TRBV10-1 and TRBJ2-2; the D is unclear. This CDR3 contains 13 residues. V lost 3 bases and J lost 7, with 9 bases in between. Looked up from germline, CDR1 is WNHNN and CDR2 is SYGVQD (reference sequence). The CDR3 here is CASSDGQHGELFF. CDR3 nucleotides: TGCGCCAGCAGTGATGGTCAACACGGGGAGCTGTTTTTT.

The V and J genes are TRBV21-1 and TRBJ1-5. TRBV21-1 is a recognized pseudogene. The CDR3 is made up of 18 amino acids. CDR3 bases: TGTGCCAGCAGCAAAGTGGACCCCGGGAGGACCGGCAATCAGCCCCAGCATTTT. Translating it yields CASSKVDPGRTGNQPQHF.

The CDR3 DNA sequence: TGTGCCAGCTCACCATTTCTTTCGGGAGCGGGGGAGACCCAGTACTTC. Translated: CASSPFLSGAGETQYF. The genes are TRBV18 and TRBJ2-5, with 7 bases identical to TRBD2. This CDR3 contains 16 residues. V dropped 2 bases and J dropped 5; count of bases not matched to a gene: 11. Germline CDR1 is KGHSH and CDR2 is LQKENI.

This sequence joins TRBV3-1 (or the pseudogene TRBV3-2) and TRBJ1-1, with D possibly matching TRBD1 (6 bases). Germline values: CDR1 LGHDT, CDR2 YNNKEL (reference sequence). This CDR3 has 16 amino acids. Trimming took 2 bases from V and 1 from J, leaving 14 bases between them. The CDR3 region is CASSQRGAGGNTEAFF. The CDR3, as DNA: TGTGCCAGCAGCCAAAGGGGGGCAGGCGGGAACACTGAAGCTTTCTTT.

The V call is TRBV11-2, the J call TRBJ2-7; 8 positions match TRBD2. Germline lookup yields CDR1 SGHAT and CDR2 FQNNGV. CDR3 size: 15 residues. V gave up 5 bases and J gave up 6 bases; unmatched junction bases: 12. The CDR3 region is CASSLRLAGPLEQYF. In DNA, the CDR3 is TGTGCCAGCAGCCTTAGGTTAGCGGGGCCTCTCGAGCAGTACTTC.

The chain uses TRBV6-6 and TRBJ1-5; 7 positions agree with TRBD1. V lost 5 bases to trimming and J lost 4 bases; unmatched junction nucleotides: 11. The CDR3 covers 16 residues. Germline assignment: CDR1 MNHNY and CDR2 SVGAGI (reference sequence). CDR3 amino acids: CASSTRTGSLNQPQHF. The CDR3, as DNA: TGTGCCAGCAGTACAAGGACAGGCTCCCTTAATCAGCCCCAGCATTTT.

The chain has TRBV19 and TRBJ2-1, with 8 bases matching TRBD2. The CDR3 totals 14 residues. The V segment lost 4 bases and the J segment 7 bases; nucleotides outside the gene matches: 6. The V gene's germline CDR1 is LNHDA and CDR2 SQIVND (reference sequence). CDR3 sequence (DNA): TGTGCCAGTAGTACTCGGGGGGGTTTGAATGAGCAGTTCTTC. Translated, it gives CASSTRGGLNEQFF.

V usage is TRBV18 and J usage is TRBJ2-7; D unclear. The germline V and J ends were trimmed by 0 bases and 0 bases, with 9 bases remaining between them. This CDR3 spans 15 amino acids. Germline V lookup: CDR1 KGHSH, CDR2 LQKENI. CDR3 region: CASSPPARSSYEQYF. The CDR3 DNA reads as TGTGCCAGCTCACCACCGGCCCGGAGCTCCTACGAGCAGTACTTC.

This rearrangement joins TRBV10-3 to TRBJ1-2; D is ambiguous. The germline CDR1 and CDR2 sequences are ENHRY and SYGVKD. V was clipped by 0 bases and J by 5 bases, with 16 bases between them. The CDR3 has 16 residues. CDR3 DNA: TGTGCCATCAGTGAGTCCGACCCCCTGGACGCTTATGGCTACACCTTC. Translating it yields CAISESDPLDAYGYTF.

J is TRBJ1-1 and V is TRBV4-1; 9 nucleotides align to TRBD1. Germline CDR1 reads MGHRA; CDR2 reads YSYEKL. V shed 4 bases, J shed 0 bases, and the junction held 9 bases outside the gene matches. The CDR3 is 17 amino acids. Written as DNA, the CDR3 is TGCGCCAGCAGCCGGGGACAGGGTCTTTTAATGAACACTGAAGCTTTCTTT. Translation gives CASSRGQGLLMNTEAFF.

The chain has TRBV3-1 (or the pseudogene TRBV3-2) and TRBJ1-3; D ambiguous. The CDR3 consists of 12 residues. The ends were cut back, 3 bases at V and 4 bases at J, with 4 bases in the middle. The V gene's germline CDR1 is LGHDT and CDR2 YNNKEL (reference sequence). CDR3 protein: CASSHQGNTIYF. The CDR3 region has the DNA TGTGCCAGCAGCCATCAGGGAAACACCATATATTTT.

The chain combines TRBV28 with TRBJ1-4; TRBD1 matches 10 bases. V dropped 6 bases and J dropped 6; count of bases not matched to a gene: 4. The CDR3 covers 14 residues. In germline, CDR1 is MDHEN, CDR2 SYDVKM. CDR3 sequence: CASRLGTGDEKLFF. CDR3 coding DNA: TGTGCCAGCAGGCTTGGGACAGGGGATGAAAAACTGTTTTTT.

This clone was counted a few times. The V and J genes are TRBV6-5 and TRBJ2-1, with 9 bases identical to TRBD1. Trimming removed 9 bases from V and 4 bases from J; junction bases left unmatched: 7. CDR3 length equals 14 residues. In germline, CDR1 is MNHEY, CDR2 SVGAGI. The CDR3 DNA is TGTGCCAGTGACCCGGGACAGGGTTACAATGAGCAGTTCTTC. Amino acids: CASDPGQGYNEQFF.

The chain uses TRBV7-9 and TRBJ2-5; D is undetermined. This CDR3 spans 11 amino acids. Germline-derived CDR1 and CDR2 are SEHNR and FQNEAQ (reference sequence). V lost 4 bases and J lost 1, with 1 base in between. CDR3 coding DNA: TGTGCCAGCAGCTCCCAAGAGACCCAGTACTTC. Its protein product is CASSSQETQYF.

The rearrangement links TRBV9 to TRBJ2-7; perhaps TRBD2 as D (5 bases). Germline V gene lookup returns CDR1 SGDLS and CDR2 YYNGEE. V was clipped by 4 bases and J by 7 bases, with 15 bases between them. CDR3 size: 13 residues. The CDR3 DNA reads as TGTGCCAGCAGCCTACCTCCCGGCGGGGAGCAGTACTTC. Translation: CASSLPPGGEQYF.

V usage is TRBV7-2 and J usage is TRBJ2-1, with a tentative D call TRBD2 (6 bases). The CDR3 consists of 14 residues. The germline V gene has CDR1 SGHTA and CDR2 FQGNSA. V dropped 7 bases and J dropped 3 bases, with 13 bases sitting between them. This CDR3 is CASNLGLNYNEQFF. The CDR3 coding sequence is TGTGCCAGCAACCTGGGACTGAACTACAATGAGCAGTTCTTC.

The chain links TRBV4-3 to TRBJ1-2, with D tentatively TRBD1 (6 bases). CDR1 and CDR2 from the germline V gene are LGHNA and YSLEER. This CDR3 region has 15 residues. V dropped 1 base and J dropped 4 bases, with 13 bases sitting between them. In DNA form, the CDR3 reads TGCGCCAGCAGCCAAGGCCTAGACAGGTTCTATGGCTACACCTTC. It yields the protein CASSQGLDRFYGYTF.

The chain recombines TRBV6-2 or TRBV6-3 with TRBJ1-1; D is ambiguous. CDR1 MNHEY and CDR2 SVGEGT come from the germline V gene. This CDR3 contains 12 residues. With 4 bases removed from V and 3 bases from J, the gap between germline ends came to 6 bases. The CDR3 sequence is CASSSGYTEAFF. The CDR3 DNA reads as TGTGCCAGCAGTTCCGGGTACACTGAAGCTTTCTTT.

This sequence joins TRBV7-8 and TRBJ2-7; maybe TRBD1 (5 bases). This CDR3 region has 14 residues. Trimming removed 1 base at V and 0 bases at J, with 7 bases between. CDR1 SGHVS and CDR2 FQNEAQ come from the germline V gene. CDR3 protein: CASSLDRPSYEQYF. The DNA for the CDR3 is TGTGCCAGCAGCTTAGACAGGCCCTCCTACGAGCAGTACTTC.

V usage is TRBV15 and J usage is TRBJ2-5; no reliable D call. Between the trimmed V and J ends, which lost 2 bases and 5 bases, there was a span of 6 bases. CDR3 length equals 12 residues. Germline V gene lookup returns CDR1 LNHNV and CDR2 YYDKDF (reference sequence). The CDR3 DNA is TGTGCCACCAGCAGAAATCGGGAGACCCAGTACTTC. This translates into CATSRNRETQYF.